One and the same sample provided the 5 T cell receptor beta chains below, sequenced in a study of cytomegalovirus exposure and HLA in healthy donors. The PCR made use of 60 Vbeta and 13 Jbeta primers. The table came from immunoSEQ multiplex PCR; TCRdb's copy has only in-frame clones and leaves some out. Of under 120,000 clones listed, approximately 70% are singletons. The sequencing sample was made of PBMCs. The source is a man aged 40-49 years in good health and CMV-seropositive.

The chain has TRBV28 and TRBJ2-7; D call uncertain. V gave up 6 bases and J gave up 4 bases, with 7 bases separating them. Germline-derived CDR1 and CDR2 are MDHEN and SYDVKM. CDR3 size: 11 residues. CDR3 bases: TGTGCCAGCAGAGCATCGTACGAGCAGTACTTC. It specifies CASRASYEQYF.

DNA of the CDR3: TGTGCCAGCAGGCTGGGGACTAGCGGGAGGTACGAGCAGTACTTC. Translation: CASRLGTSGRYEQYF. This chain uses TRBV6-6 with TRBJ2-7, with 15 bases that match TRBD2. The V and J ends lost 6 bases and 4 bases, in that order; junction bases with no gene match: 4. The CDR3 runs to 15 residues. Germline assignment: CDR1 MNHNY and CDR2 SVGAGI (reference sequence).

The rearrangement joins TRBV10-3 to TRBJ1-1; no clear D gene. This CDR3 is 14 amino acids long. Trimming cost V 5 bases and J 1 base, with 11 bases left between them. Per the germline V gene, CDR1 is ENHRY and CDR2 is SYGVKD. The CDR3 spells CAISRGLSNTEAFF. The DNA of the CDR3 is TGTGCCATCAGTCGAGGACTGTCGAACACTGAAGCTTTCTTT.

This clone was counted a few times. This rearrangement joins TRBV5-6 to TRBJ1-2; a weak D match, TRBD1 (5 bases). The V end lost 4 bases, the J end lost 2 bases, and 9 bases lay between the germline ends. The CDR3 is made up of 13 amino acids. Per the germline V gene, CDR1 is SGHDT and CDR2 is YYEEEE. This CDR3 reads CASSQTENYGYTF. The CDR3 DNA follows: TGTGCCAGCAGCCAGACAGAGAACTATGGCTACACCTTC.

This rearrangement joins TRBV19 to TRBJ2-1; D not certain. V lost 6 bases, J lost 0 bases, and 12 bases lay in between. Germline assignment: CDR1 LNHDA and CDR2 SQIVND (reference sequence). The CDR3 length is 15 residues. The CDR3 DNA is TGTGCCAGTAGGCACTTCTCGAGCTCCTACAATGAGCAGTTCTTC. Its translation: CASRHFSSSYNEQFF.